The clone carrying this T cell receptor (beta chain) was recorded many times. The antigen remains unidentified. The iRepertoire nested amplicon-rescue multiplex PCR amplified TCR alpha and beta CDR3s from RNA. One-step reverse transcription and amplification started from approximately 100-400 ng of tissue mRNA or PBMC total RNA. TCRdb re-called the multiplex PCR reads through MiXCR, storing one row per CDR3 protein. The data show 100,000 to 150,000 distinct CDR3 sequences, roughly 24% seen once. The sample comes from a study of glioma-infiltrating T cells. Study findings and constraints: Very few CDR3 sequences were shared between tissue and blood.

Germline V gene lookup returns CDR1 MNHEY and CDR2 SMNVEV (reference sequence). With V trimmed by 4 bases and J by 5 bases, 7 bases remained unmatched. This CDR3 contains 14 residues. The V gene is TRBV27, the J gene TRBJ1-1; 7 positions agree with TRBD1. The clonotype comes from a human donor with low-grade glioma or glioblastoma, undergoing nonglioma brain surgery, or in good health (not recorded which). The sample comprised glioma tissue, nonneoplastic brain tissue, or PBMCs (not recorded which). The CDR3 coding sequence is TGTGCCAGCAGTTCCTCAGGGGGAGCAACTGAAGCTTTCTTT. Its translation is CASSSSGGATEAFF.